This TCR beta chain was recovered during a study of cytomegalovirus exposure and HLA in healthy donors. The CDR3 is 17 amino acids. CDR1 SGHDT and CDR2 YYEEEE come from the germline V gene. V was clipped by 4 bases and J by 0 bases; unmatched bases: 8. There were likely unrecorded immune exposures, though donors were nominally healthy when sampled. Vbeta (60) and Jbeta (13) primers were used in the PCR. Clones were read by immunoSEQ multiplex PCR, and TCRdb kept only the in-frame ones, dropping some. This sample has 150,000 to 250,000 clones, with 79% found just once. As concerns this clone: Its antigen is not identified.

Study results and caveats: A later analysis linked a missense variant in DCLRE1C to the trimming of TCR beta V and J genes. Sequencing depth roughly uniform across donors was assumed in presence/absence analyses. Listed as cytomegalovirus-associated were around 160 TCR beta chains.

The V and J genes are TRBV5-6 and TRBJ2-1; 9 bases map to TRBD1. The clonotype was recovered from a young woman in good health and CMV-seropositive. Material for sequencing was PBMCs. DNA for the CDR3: TGTGCCAGCAGCGTGATAGGGACAGGGCCCTCCTACAATGAGCAGTTCTTC. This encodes CASSVIGTGPSYNEQFF. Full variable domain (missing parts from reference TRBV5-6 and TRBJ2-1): DAGVTQSPTHLIKTRGQQVTLRCSPKSGHDTVSWYQQALGQGPQFIFQYYEEEERQRGNFPDRFSGHQFPNYSSELNVNALLLGDSALYLCASSVIGTGPSYNEQFFGPGTRLTVL.